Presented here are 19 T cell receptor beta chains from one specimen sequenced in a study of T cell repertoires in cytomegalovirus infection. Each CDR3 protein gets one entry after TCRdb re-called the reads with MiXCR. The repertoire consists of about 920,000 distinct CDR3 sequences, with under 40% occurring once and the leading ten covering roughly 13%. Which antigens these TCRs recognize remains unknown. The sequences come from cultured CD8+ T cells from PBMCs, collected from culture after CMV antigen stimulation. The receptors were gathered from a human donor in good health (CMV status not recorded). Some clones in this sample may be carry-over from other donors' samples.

The CDR3 spells CASSRPRSNQPQHF. For the CDR3, the DNA is TGTGCCAGCAGCAGACCTCGTAGCAATCAGCCCCAGCATTTT. The chain combines TRBV14 with TRBJ1-5; D gene ambiguous. Germline lookup yields CDR1 SGHDN and CDR2 FVKESK. The CDR3 has 14 amino acids. V was clipped by 5 bases and J by 0 bases, with 8 bases between them.

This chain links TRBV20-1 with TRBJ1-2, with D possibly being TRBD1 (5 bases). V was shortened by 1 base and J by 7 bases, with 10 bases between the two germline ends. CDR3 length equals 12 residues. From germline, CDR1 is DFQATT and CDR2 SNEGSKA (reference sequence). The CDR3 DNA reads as TGCAGTGCTAGAGCACAGGTTGTTGGCTACACCTTC. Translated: CSARAQVVGYTF.

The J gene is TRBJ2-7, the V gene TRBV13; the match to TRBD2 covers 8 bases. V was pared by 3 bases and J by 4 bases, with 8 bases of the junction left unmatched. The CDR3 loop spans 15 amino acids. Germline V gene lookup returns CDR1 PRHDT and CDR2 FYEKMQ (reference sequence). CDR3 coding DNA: TGTGCCAGCAGCTTCTCCGGGACTAGTGCGTACGAGCAGTACTTC. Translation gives CASSFSGTSAYEQYF. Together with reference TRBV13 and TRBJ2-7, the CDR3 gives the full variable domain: AAGVIQSPRHLIKEKRETATLKCYPIPRHDTVYWYQQGPGQDPQFLISFYEKMQSDKGSIPDRFSAQQFSDYHSELNMSSLELGDSALYFCASSFSGTSAYEQYFGPGTRLTVT.

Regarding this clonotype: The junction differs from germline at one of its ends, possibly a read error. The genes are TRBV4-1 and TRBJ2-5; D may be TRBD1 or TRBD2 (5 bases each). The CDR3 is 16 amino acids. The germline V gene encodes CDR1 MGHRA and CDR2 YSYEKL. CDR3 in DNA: TGCACCAGCAGCCAAGGGAGCATGGGGGATCAAGAGACCCAGTACTTC. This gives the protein CTSSQGSMGDQETQYF.

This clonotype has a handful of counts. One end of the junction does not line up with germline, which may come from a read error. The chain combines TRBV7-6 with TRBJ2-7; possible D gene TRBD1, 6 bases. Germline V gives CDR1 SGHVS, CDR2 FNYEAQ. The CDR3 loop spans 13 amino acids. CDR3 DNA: TGTGCTAGCAGCACCGGGACAACCTACGAGCAGTACTTC. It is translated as CASSTGTTYEQYF.

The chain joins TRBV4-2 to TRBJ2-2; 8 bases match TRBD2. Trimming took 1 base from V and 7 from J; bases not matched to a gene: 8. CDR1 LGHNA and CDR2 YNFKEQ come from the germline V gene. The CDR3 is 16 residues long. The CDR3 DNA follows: TGTGCCAGCAGCCAAGTTCACGGGGGGGCCGGCGGGGAGCTGTTTTTT. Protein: CASSQVHGGAGGELFF.

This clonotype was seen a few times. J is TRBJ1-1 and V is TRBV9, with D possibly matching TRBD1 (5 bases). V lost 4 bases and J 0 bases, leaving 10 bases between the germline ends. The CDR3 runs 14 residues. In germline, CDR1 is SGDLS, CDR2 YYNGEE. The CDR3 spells CASSRQGVNTEAFF. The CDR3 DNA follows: TGTGCCAGCAGCCGTCAGGGCGTGAACACTGAAGCTTTCTTT. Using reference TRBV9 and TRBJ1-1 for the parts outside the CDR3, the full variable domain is DSGVTQTPKHLITATGQRVTLRCSPRSGDLSVYWYQQSLDQGLQFLIQYYNGEERAKGNILERFSAQQFPDLHSELNLSSLELGDSALYFCASSRQGVNTEAFFGQGTRLTVV.

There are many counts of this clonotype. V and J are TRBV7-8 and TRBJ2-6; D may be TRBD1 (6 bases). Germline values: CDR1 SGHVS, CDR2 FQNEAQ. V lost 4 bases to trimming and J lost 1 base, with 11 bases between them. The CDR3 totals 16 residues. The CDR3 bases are TGTGCCAGCAGCTCCCCGAGGGGGTCTGGGGCCAACGTCCTGACTTTC. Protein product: CASSSPRGSGANVLTF.

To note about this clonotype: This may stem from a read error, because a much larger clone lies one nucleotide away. The CDR3 coding sequence is TGTGTCAGCAGCCACGGGGCCGGGGAGCTGTTTTTT. Translating it yields CVSSHGAGELFF. This chain joins TRBV7-6 and TRBJ2-2; possible D gene TRBD2, 5 bases. CDR1 is SGHVS and CDR2 is FNYEAQ in the germline V gene. The CDR3 contains 12 residues.

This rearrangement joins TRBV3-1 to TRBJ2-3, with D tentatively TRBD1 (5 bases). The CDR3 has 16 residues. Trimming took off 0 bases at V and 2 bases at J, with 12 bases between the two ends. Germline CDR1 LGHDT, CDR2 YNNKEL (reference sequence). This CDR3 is CASSQEGQTSTDTQYF. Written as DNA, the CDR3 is TGTGCCAGCAGCCAAGAGGGGCAGACTTCCACAGATACGCAGTATTTT.

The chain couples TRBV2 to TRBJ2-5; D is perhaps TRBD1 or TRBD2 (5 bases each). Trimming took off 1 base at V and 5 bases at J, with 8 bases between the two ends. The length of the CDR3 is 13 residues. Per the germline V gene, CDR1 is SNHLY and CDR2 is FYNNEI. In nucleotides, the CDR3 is TGTGCCAGCAGTGAAGGGGGGTTGGAGACCCAGTACTTC. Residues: CASSEGGLETQYF.

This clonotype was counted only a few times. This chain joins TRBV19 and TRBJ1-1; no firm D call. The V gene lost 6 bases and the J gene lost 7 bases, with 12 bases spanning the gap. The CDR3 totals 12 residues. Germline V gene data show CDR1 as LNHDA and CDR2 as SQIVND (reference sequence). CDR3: CASRGHTIEAFF. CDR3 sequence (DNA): TGTGCCAGTAGGGGCCACACGATTGAAGCTTTCTTT.

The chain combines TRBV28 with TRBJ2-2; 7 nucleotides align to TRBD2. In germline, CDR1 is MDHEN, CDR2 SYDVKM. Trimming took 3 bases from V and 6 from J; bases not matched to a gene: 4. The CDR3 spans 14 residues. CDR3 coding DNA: TGTGCCAGCAGTTTGCGGGGGAAGGCCGGGGAGCTGTTTTTT. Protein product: CASSLRGKAGELFF.

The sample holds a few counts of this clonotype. The CDR3 bases are TGTGCCAGCAGCCTCCTTAGCGGGGGGGCCTTGGATGAGCAGTTCTTC. This encodes CASSLLSGGALDEQFF. This chain joins TRBV7-6 and TRBJ2-1, with TRBD2 matching 11 bases. The CDR3 is made up of 16 amino acids. Trimming took 5 bases from V and 8 from J; bases not matched to a gene: 11. Per germline, CDR1 SGHVS and CDR2 FNYEAQ.

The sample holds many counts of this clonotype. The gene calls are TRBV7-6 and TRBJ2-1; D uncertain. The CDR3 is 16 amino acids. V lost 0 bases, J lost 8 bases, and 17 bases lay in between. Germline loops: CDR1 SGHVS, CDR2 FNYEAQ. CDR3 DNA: TGTGCCAGCAGCTTAGCGCCCGGCAGAGCTGGGGATGAGCAGTTCTTC. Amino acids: CASSLAPGRAGDEQFF.

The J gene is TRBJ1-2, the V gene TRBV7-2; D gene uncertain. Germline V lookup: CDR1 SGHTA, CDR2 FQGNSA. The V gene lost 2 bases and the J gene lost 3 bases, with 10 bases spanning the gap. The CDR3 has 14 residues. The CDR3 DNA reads TGTGCCAGCAGCTTACAGAGGGTGCACTATGGCTACACCTTC. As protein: CASSLQRVHYGYTF.

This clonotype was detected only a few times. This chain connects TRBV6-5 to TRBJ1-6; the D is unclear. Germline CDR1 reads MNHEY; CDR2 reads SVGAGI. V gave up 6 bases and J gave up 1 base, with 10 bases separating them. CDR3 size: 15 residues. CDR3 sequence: CASSPTRSYNSPLHF. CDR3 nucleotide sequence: TGTGCCAGCAGCCCAACCAGATCCTATAATTCACCCCTCCACTTT.

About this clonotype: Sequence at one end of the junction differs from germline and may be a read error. CDR3 nucleotides: TGTGTCAGCAGCTTAAAGAGACAGGCGGGGTACAATGAGCAGTTCTTC. Translation gives CVSSLKRQAGYNEQFF. The V gene is TRBV7-6, the J gene TRBJ2-1; D tentatively reads TRBD1 or TRBD2 (6 bases each). The CDR3 extends over 16 amino acids. CDR1 SGHVS and CDR2 FNYEAQ come from the germline V gene.

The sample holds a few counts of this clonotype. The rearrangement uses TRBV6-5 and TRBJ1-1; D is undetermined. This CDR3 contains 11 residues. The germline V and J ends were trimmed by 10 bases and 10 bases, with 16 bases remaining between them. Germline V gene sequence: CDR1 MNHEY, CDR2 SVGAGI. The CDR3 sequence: CATNGPSGAFF. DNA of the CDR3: TGTGCCACCAATGGGCCATCCGGAGCTTTCTTT.